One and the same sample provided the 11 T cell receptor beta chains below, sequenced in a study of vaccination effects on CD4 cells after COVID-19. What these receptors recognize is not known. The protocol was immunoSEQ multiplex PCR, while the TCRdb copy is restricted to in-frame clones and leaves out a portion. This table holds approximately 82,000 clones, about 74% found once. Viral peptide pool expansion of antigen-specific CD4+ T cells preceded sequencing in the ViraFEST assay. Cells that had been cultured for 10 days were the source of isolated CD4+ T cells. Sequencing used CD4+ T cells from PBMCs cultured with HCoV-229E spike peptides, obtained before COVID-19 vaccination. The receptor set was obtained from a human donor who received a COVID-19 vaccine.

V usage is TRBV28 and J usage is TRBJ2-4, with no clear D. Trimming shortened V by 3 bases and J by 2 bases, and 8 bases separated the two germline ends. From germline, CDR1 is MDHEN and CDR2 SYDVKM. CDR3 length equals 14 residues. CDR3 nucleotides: TGTGCCAGCAGTTTGGACGGAACCAAAAACATTCAGTACTTC. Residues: CASSLDGTKNIQYF.

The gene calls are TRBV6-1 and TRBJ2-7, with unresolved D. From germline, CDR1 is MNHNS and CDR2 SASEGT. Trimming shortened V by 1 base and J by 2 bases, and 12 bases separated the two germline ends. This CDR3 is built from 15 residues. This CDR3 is CASSEGASLTYEQYV. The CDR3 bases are TGTGCCAGCAGTGAAGGAGCTAGTTTAACCTACGAGCAGTACGTC.

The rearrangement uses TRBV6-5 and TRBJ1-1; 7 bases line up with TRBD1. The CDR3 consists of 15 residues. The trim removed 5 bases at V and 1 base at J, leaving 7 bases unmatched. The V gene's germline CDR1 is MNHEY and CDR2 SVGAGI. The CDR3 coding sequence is TGTGCCAGCAGTCGCCAAGGGACAGCGAACACTGAAGCTTTCTTT. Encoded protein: CASSRQGTANTEAFF.

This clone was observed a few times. The CDR3 DNA follows: TGTGCCAGCAGTGACCTCCGGGACAGACCAAATCAGCCCCAGCATTTT. It translates to CASSDLRDRPNQPQHF. This chain uses TRBV6-2 or TRBV6-3 with TRBJ1-5; 7 bases fit TRBD1. Germline V gene sequence: CDR1 MNHEY, CDR2 SVGEGT. CDR3 length: 16 amino acids. V lost 5 bases to trimming and J lost 4 bases; unmatched junction nucleotides: 11.

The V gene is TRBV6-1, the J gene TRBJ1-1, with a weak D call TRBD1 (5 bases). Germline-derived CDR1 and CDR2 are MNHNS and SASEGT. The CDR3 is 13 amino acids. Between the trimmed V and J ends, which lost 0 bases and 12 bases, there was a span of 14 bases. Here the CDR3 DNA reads TGTGCCAGCAGTGAAGCGCTAGTGGGGGTCCCTTTCTTT. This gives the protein CASSEALVGVPFF.

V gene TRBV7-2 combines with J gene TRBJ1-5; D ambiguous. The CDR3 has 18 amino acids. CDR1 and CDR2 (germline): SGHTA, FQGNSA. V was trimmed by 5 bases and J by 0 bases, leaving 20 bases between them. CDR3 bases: TGTGCCAGCAGCGTATCCGGGCCGACTGAGTATAGCAATCAGCCCCAGCATTTT. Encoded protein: CASSVSGPTEYSNQPQHF. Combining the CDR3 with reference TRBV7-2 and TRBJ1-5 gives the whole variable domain GAGVSQSPSNKVTEKGKDVELRCDPISGHTALYWYRQSLGQGLEFLIYFQGNSAPDKSGLPSDRFSAERTGGSVSTLTIQRTQQEDSAVYLCASSVSGPTEYSNQPQHFGDGTRLSIL.

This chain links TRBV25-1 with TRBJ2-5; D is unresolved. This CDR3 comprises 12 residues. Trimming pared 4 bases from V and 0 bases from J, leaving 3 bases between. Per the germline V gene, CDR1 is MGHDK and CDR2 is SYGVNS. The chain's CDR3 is CASSVDQETQYF. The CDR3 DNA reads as TGTGCCAGCAGTGTAGACCAAGAGACCCAGTACTTC.

CDR3 sequence: CASSPVAGKGNEQFF. The CDR3, as DNA: TGTGCCAGCTCACCAGTAGCGGGGAAAGGCAATGAGCAGTTCTTC. V and J are TRBV18 and TRBJ2-1; 8 bases are a match to TRBD2. With V trimmed by 2 bases and J by 6 bases, 6 bases remained unmatched. Germline loops: CDR1 KGHSH, CDR2 LQKENI. CDR3 length equals 15 residues. Combining the CDR3 with reference TRBV18 and TRBJ2-1 gives the whole variable domain NAGVMQNPRHLVRRRGQEARLRCSPMKGHSHVYWYRQLPEEGLKFMVYLQKENIIDESGMPKERFSAEFPKEGPSILRIQQVVRGDSAAYFCASSPVAGKGNEQFFGPGTRLTVL.

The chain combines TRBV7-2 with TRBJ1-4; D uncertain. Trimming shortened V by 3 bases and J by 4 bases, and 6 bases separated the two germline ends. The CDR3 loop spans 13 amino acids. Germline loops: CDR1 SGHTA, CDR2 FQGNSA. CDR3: CASSLKNNEKLFF. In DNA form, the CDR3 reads TGTGCCAGCAGCTTGAAGAATAATGAAAAACTGTTTTTT.

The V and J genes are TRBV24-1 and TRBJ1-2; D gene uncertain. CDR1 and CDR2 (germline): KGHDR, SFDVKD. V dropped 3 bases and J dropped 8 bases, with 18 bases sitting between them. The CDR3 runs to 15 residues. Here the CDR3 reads CATSDRRGMVTGYTF. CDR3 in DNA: TGTGCCACCAGTGATAGACGGGGAATGGTGACCGGCTACACCTTC.

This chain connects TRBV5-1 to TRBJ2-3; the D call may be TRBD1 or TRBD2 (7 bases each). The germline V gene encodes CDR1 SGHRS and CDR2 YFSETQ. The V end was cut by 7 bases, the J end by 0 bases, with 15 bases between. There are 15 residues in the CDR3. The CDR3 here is CASYSGGASTDTQYF. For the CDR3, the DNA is TGCGCCAGCTATTCAGGGGGGGCTAGCACAGATACGCAGTATTTT.